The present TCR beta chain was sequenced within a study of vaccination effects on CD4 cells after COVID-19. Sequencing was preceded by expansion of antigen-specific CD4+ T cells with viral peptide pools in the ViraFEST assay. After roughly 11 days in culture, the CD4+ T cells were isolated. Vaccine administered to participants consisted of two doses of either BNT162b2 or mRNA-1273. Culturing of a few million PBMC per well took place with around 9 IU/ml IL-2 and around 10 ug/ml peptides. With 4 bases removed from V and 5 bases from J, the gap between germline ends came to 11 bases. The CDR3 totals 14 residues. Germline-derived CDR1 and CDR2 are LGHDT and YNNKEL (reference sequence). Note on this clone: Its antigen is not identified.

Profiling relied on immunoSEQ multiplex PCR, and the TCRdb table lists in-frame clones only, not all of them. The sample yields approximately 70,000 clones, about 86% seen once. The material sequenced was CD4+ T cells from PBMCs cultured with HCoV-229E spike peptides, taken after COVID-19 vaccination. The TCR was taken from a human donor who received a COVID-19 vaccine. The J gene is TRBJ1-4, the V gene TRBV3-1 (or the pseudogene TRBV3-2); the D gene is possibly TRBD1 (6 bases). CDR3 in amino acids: CASSRRTENEKLFF. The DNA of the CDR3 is TGTGCCAGCAGCCGGAGGACAGAGAATGAAAAACTGTTTTTT.